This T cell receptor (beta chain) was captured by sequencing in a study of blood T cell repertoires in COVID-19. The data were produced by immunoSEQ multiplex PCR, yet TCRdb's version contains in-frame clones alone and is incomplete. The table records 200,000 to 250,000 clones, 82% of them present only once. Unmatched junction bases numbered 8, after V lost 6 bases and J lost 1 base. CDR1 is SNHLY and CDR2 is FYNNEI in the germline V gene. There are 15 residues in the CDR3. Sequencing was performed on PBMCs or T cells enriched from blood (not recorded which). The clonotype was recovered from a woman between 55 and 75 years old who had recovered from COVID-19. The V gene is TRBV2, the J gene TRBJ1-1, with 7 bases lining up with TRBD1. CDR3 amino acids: CASRVPGQANTEAFF. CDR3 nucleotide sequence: TGTGCCAGCAGGGTCCCTGGACAGGCGAACACTGAAGCTTTCTTT.